This is a list of T cell receptor beta chains from one sample in a study of T cells in localized non-small cell lung cancer. Here immunoSEQ multiplex PCR was the method, and the copy in TCRdb shows in-frame clones only, minus some. The sample includes about 26,000 clones, roughly 90% of them seen just once. This sample comprised peripheral blood, obtained before any cancer treatment. The receptor source for this set is a female donor of 60 years or more with stage II squamous cell lung carcinoma. CDR3s include the opening cysteine and the closing phenylalanine or tryptophan. The D gene is left open where the match is weak. A clone size is listed for some rows: how often the clone was seen (once, few, many), or a class if it is expanded.

J	D	V	size	DNA	CDR3
TRBJ1-2	-	TRBV28	-	TGTGCCAGCAGTTTATCAACTTACCCAACATCCGACTATGGCTACACCTTC	CASSLSTYPTSDYGYTF
TRBJ1-5	TRBD1	TRBV27	-	TGTGCCAGCAGCCAGGACAGGCCCAGGTTTGGCAATCAGCCCCAGCATTTT	CASSQDRPRFGNQPQHF
TRBJ2-5	-	TRBV7-2	-	TGTGCCAGCAGCCCTGGCTGGACCCAGTACTTC	CASSPGWTQYF
TRBJ1-1	-	TRBV5-1	once	TGCGCCAGCAGCTTGCGGGCGGGGAAGGAGACTGAAGCTTTCTTT	CASSLRAGKETEAFF
TRBJ2-3	-	TRBV5-8	few	TGTGCCAGCAGCTTGTACGGGGGCGGGTGGGCAGATACGCAGTATTTT	CASSLYGGGWADTQYF
TRBJ1-5	-	TRBV28	-	TGTGCCAGCACCCCGGGCCCGTACCGGCAGCCCCAGCATTTT	CASTPGPYRQPQHF
TRBJ1-2	TRBD1	TRBV5-6	once	TGTGCCAGCAGCCTATTGGACAGGCAGTCTACTAACTATGGCTACACCTTC	CASSLLDRQSTNYGYTF
TRBJ2-1	TRBD2	TRBV7-9	-	TGTGCCAGCAGCTTAGTAGCGGGAGGCTACAATGAGCAGTTCTTC	CASSLVAGGYNEQFF
TRBJ2-3	TRBD2	TRBV7-9	-	TGTGCCAGCAGCCTCCGGACTAGTTGGGCCGGAGGGGCGGATACGCAGTATTTT	CASSLRTSWAGGADTQYF
TRBJ2-7	TRBD1	TRBV27	-	TGTGCCAGCAGGTACGGGACAGGGGGAACCTACGAGCAGTACTTC	CASRYGTGGTYEQYF
TRBJ1-6	-	TRBV5-5	-	TGTGCCAGCAGCTTGGCCCCTACAGGGTTTAATTCACCCCTCCACTTT	CASSLAPTGFNSPLHF
TRBJ1-2	-	TRBV28	once	TGTGCCAGCAGTTTATTATTTGGTGGCTACACCTTC	CASSLLFGGYTF
TRBJ1-3	TRBD1	TRBV10-3	-	TGTGCCGTTTTCGGACAGGAGAGCTCTGGAAACACCATATATTTT	CAVFGQESSGNTIYF
TRBJ2-3	-	TRBV19	-	TGTGCCAGTAGTATAAGGGGCGGAGATACGCAGTATTTT	CASSIRGGDTQYF
TRBJ1-2	-	TRBV30	once	TGTGCCTGGAGTGTATCCGACTATGGCTACACCTTC	CAWSVSDYGYTF
TRBJ2-5	TRBD2	TRBV14	-	TGTGCCAGCAGCCAAGATTGGGGAACTAGCGGCGAAGAGACCCAGTACTTC	CASSQDWGTSGEETQYF
TRBJ2-7	-	TRBV5-1	-	TGCGCCAGCAGCTTGGTGGGTGACTACTCCTACGAGCAGTACTTC	CASSLVGDYSYEQYF
TRBJ1-3	-	TRBV10-1	-	TGCGCCAGTGTCTCCCCAAACGTCCGAAACACCATATATTTT	CASVSPNVRNTIYF
TRBJ1-5	-	TRBV5-1	-	TGCGCCAGCAGCCCCGAGGCAGGTAAATATCAGCCCCAGCATTTT	CASSPEAGKYQPQHF
TRBJ2-7	-	TRBV5-1	-	TGCGCCAGCAGCTTGTTGGGCGGGGATCACTCCTACGAGCAGTACTTC	CASSLLGGDHSYEQYF
TRBJ1-2	TRBD1	TRBV28	-	TGTGCCAGCAGCCAAGACCAGGGGGACTATGGCTACACCTTC	CASSQDQGDYGYTF
TRBJ2-3	-	TRBV19	-	TGTGCCAGTAGTATAGGAAGCACAGATACGCAGTATTTT	CASSIGSTDTQYF
TRBJ1-1	-	TRBV7-3	-	TGTGCCAGCAGCTTAATGGTCGAAGACACTGAAGCTTTCTTT	CASSLMVEDTEAFF
TRBJ2-5	-	TRBV20-1	-	TGCAGTGCCGAGGCCGGGGAGACCCAGTACTTC	CSAEAGETQYF
TRBJ2-3	-	TRBV29-1	-	TGCAGCGTTTGTGTGGAAAACACAGATACGCAGTATTTT	CSVCVENTDTQYF
TRBJ2-7	TRBD1	TRBV4-1	-	TGCGCCAGCAGCCAGACCGGGACAGGGGGCGAGCAGTACTTC	CASSQTGTGGEQYF
TRBJ2-7	-	TRBV11-2	-	TGTGCCAGCAGACGGCCGAAGTCGGATGGTACTTACGAGCAGTACTTC	CASRRPKSDGTYEQYF
TRBJ1-4	-	TRBV15	-	TGTGCCACCAGCGATGACAGGTCTAATGAAAAACTGTTTTTT	CATSDDRSNEKLFF
TRBJ1-2	-	TRBV2	-	TGTGCCAGCGTTCCCTACTATGGAGTTAACTATGGCTACACCTTC	CASVPYYGVNYGYTF
TRBJ2-5	-	TRBV6-6	-	TGTGCCAGCAGTTACTCGAGACTAGTCCAAGAGACCCAGTACTTC	CASSYSRLVQETQYF
TRBJ2-7	TRBD2	TRBV14	-	TGTGCCAGCAGCCCTAGCGGGGACACCTACGAGCAGTACTTC	CASSPSGDTYEQYF
TRBJ1-1	-	TRBV18	-	TGTGCCAGCTCACCTGACGGGAACACTGAAGCTTTCTTT	CASSPDGNTEAFF
TRBJ2-3	-	TRBV5-1	-	TGCGCCAGCAGCGGAGCGGGCGGCACAGATACGCAGTATTTT	CASSGAGGTDTQYF
TRBJ2-5	-	TRBV7-2	-	TGTGCCAGCAGCTTACGTAACGGGGAAGAGACCCAGTACTTC	CASSLRNGEETQYF
TRBJ2-7	-	TRBV5-1	-	TGCGCCAGCAGCTCAGACCCCTACGAGCAGTACTTC	CASSSDPYEQYF
TRBJ1-6	TRBD1	TRBV6-1	-	TGTGCCAGCAGTAAGTGGACAGGGGTTAATTCACCCCTCCACTTT	CASSKWTGVNSPLHF
TRBJ1-2	-	TRBV30	-	TGTGCCTGGAGTGTAACCAACTATGGCTACACCTTC	CAWSVTNYGYTF
TRBJ1-6	-	TRBV9	-	TGTGCCAGCGGAGGTGGGAGAAGCTCCTATAATTCACCCCTCCACTTT	CASGGGRSSYNSPLHF
TRBJ1-1	-	TRBV6-5	-	TGTGCCAGCAGTTACTCCAAGTACACTGAAGCTTTCTTT	CASSYSKYTEAFF
TRBJ2-1	-	TRBV7-3	-	TGTGCCAGCAGCTTAACAGTCCCCAACTCCTACAATGAGCAGTTCTTC	CASSLTVPNSYNEQFF
TRBJ2-2	-	TRBV11-3	-	TGTGCCAGCAGCTTAAACACGAACACCGGGGAGCTGTTTTTT	CASSLNTNTGELFF
TRBJ1-1	-	TRBV6-5	-	TGTGCCAGCAGTTACTCGGTGCCTAAGGCTGAAGCTTTCTTT	CASSYSVPKAEAFF
TRBJ2-7	-	TRBV7-3	-	TGTGCCAGCAGCCCCGCTGGAGGGCCATCCTACGAGCAGTACTTC	CASSPAGGPSYEQYF
TRBJ1-1	TRBD1	TRBV11-3	-	TGTGCCAGCAGCCGAGACAGGGGGCGGACTGAAGCTTTCTTT	CASSRDRGRTEAFF
TRBJ1-2	-	TRBV29-1	few	TGCAGCGCACCCCTACAGGGCTCTGGCTACACCTTC	CSAPLQGSGYTF
TRBJ2-5	-	TRBV2	-	TGTGCCAGCAGTGCCCTGCGAGAGACCCAGTACTTC	CASSALRETQYF
TRBJ2-3	TRBD2	TRBV4-3	-	TGCGCCAGCAGCCAACTAGCGGGGGAAGATACGCAGTATTTT	CASSQLAGEDTQYF
TRBJ2-3	-	TRBV9	-	TGTGCCAGCAGCGTAGGGGGCACAGAATTAGATACGCAGTATTTT	CASSVGGTELDTQYF
TRBJ1-2	-	TRBV11-2	-	TGTGCCAGCAGCTCTGCACCTAGGCAGGGCTACACCTTC	CASSSAPRQGYTF
TRBJ1-1	-	TRBV7-8	-	TGTGCCAGCAGCCACCTTAGGCAGGGCAAAGGGAACACTGAAGCTTTCTTT	CASSHLRQGKGNTEAFF
TRBJ1-1	-	TRBV19	-	TGTGCCAGTAGTACGCCCCTCCCACGGTCCACTGAAGCTTTCTTT	CASSTPLPRSTEAFF
TRBJ2-3	-	TRBV28	-	TGTGCCAGCAGTTTTGGAGACAGATCCACAGATACGCAGTATTTT	CASSFGDRSTDTQYF
TRBJ1-1	TRBD1	TRBV4-3	-	TGCGCCAGCAGCCAGGAACAGGGGAGGAATGAAGCTTTCTTT	CASSQEQGRNEAFF
TRBJ2-1	-	TRBV14	-	TGTGCCAGCAGCCAAGAGGAGGCTGAGCAGTTCTTC	CASSQEEAEQFF
TRBJ1-2	TRBD1	TRBV19	once	TGTGCCAGTAGCAGTGGGACAGGGGCTGGCTACACCTTC	CASSSGTGAGYTF
TRBJ2-7	TRBD1	TRBV6-6	-	TGTGCCACCCACGGGACAGGTGTATCCTACGAGCAGTACTTC	CATHGTGVSYEQYF
TRBJ2-2	TRBD2	TRBV27	-	TGTGCCAGCAGTACCACTAGCGGGGGGTCCGTGGTCACCGGGGAGCTGTTTTTT	CASSTTSGGSVVTGELFF